The TCR beta chain under discussion was sequenced for a study of beta chain features in type 1 diabetes (dated by TCRdb to 2016 to 2019). For the study in its entirety: No differences in mean age, gender distribution, total cell number or subset yield were found between patients and healthy donors. A total of roughly 99,000,000 sorted cells were examined across all samples, and the number of cells per subset was strongly correlated with RNA yield. In the study, TCRB repertoires of sorted circulating CD4+ T cell subsets from recently diagnosed type 1 diabetes patients were compared with those of matched healthy donors. Naive and central memory subsets were obtained from all 30 or so donors, but regulatory and stem cell-like memory subsets were isolated from only 8 patients and 8 healthy donors.

The paper as a whole reports these results and caveats: Sequencing cDNA rather than genomic DNA could over-represent highly expressing activated cells, although activation and CD3 levels did not differ between groups. Naive, central memory and regulatory TCRB repertoires appeared more similar among patients than among healthy donors. Only small numbers of individuals were included in the HLA sub-analyses, which left unresolved whether HLA type had any influence on TCRB rearrangement. Shorter templates might be favored by PCR, yet because patient and control samples were amplified and corrected together, any such skew would affect both groups equally. Type 1 diabetes patients showed a moderate but significant shortening of TCRB CDR3 length in all four CD4+ subsets. At VDJ recombination sites, patients with type 1 diabetes made fewer insertions and deleted more nucleotides, a pattern implying thymic rearrangement abnormalities.

A single peripheral blood draw of about 116 mL on average was collected from each donor into heparinised tubes. A BD FACSAria II and a panel including CD45RO, CCR7, CD25, CD127, CD95 and CD27 were used to sort naive, central memory, regulatory and stem cell-like memory CD4+ T cells. Every sorted population had a purity above 95%. PBMCs were isolated immediately by Lymphoprep density gradient centrifugation and stained directly without culture. So that batch effects would be minimized, each experiment stained and sorted samples in pairs, pairing one healthy donor with one patient. From the germline V gene, CDR1 is MNHEY and CDR2 is SVGAGI. Compared with germline, V lacks 4 bases and J lacks 2 bases; bases without a gene match: 5. Counted from cysteine to phenylalanine, this CDR3 has 15 amino acids. Only the CDR3 DNA is retained, 45 bases long and in frame from the first base. The entire isolated RNA was reverse transcribed using the High Capacity cDNA Reverse Transcription Kit, and thus expressed TCRB transcripts were sequenced. Deep immunoSEQ sequencing was applied to naive, central memory and regulatory T cell samples, giving an average of approximately 3.8 million total reads per sample. Sorted cells were lysed in RLT buffer, and RNA was extracted using DNase-treated RNeasy Micro or Mini kits according to cell number. To prevent cross-contamination, each cell subset was processed individually, whereas patient and healthy donor samples were processed jointly. TCRB sequences were amplified from cDNA with the immunoSEQ multiplex PCR, producing 87-bp fragments spanning the CDR3 region. Amplicons were sequenced on the Illumina HiSeq platform. On the authors' methods: PCR bias was corrected computationally using synthetic template baselines, and reads within Hamming distance 2 were collapsed, with unmergeable singletons discarded. By aligning reads against IMGT, V, D and J genes, CDR3 length, and insertions or deletions at six rearrangement sites were assigned. Clonotype counts were normalized to sorted cell number within each subset before computing true diversity and Gini coefficients with the tcR R package. The overlap coefficient, calculated on TCRB nucleotide sequences, was used to quantify repertoire sharing. The clones in this table, taken by TCRdb from immuneACCESS, are in-frame only. Not every clone is retained; where verified, under half of the shortfall comes from an unresolved V gene, and the cause of the rest is unknown. V and J calls and clone size are given by that table; D and trimming were obtained from the DNA. The sample data list around 170,000 clones, and approximately 9.9% of these were observed just once. The ten largest clones capture 2% to 3% of the sample.

Concerning this clone: Its recognized antigen is unknown. The record has no base qualities; no much larger clone is one base away.

This clonotype originated in a woman aged 18-29 years in good health. The V gene is TRBV6-5 and the J gene is TRBJ1-5; TRBD1 aligns with 7 central bases. The material sequenced was central memory CD4+ T cells from blood. The CDR3 sequence is CASSFRGSGNQPQHF. The DNA sequence follows: TGTGCCAGCAGTTTCAGGGGGAGCGGCAATCAGCCCCAGCATTTT.